A selection of T cell receptor beta chains follows, all from one sample in a study of cytomegalovirus exposure and HLA in healthy donors. Method: immunoSEQ multiplex PCR; TCRdb's copy keeps in-frame clones and lacks some. The table records about 190,000 clones, more than 65% of them present only once. The specimen was PBMCs. The receptors were sampled from a woman under 30 in good health and CMV-seropositive. Both conserved end residues are part of each CDR3. The D gene is left open where the match is weak. Some rows mark clone size as missing; the rest say once, few, many or name a class of expanded clone.

V gene	D gene	J gene	clone size	CDR3 DNA	CDR3 protein
TRBV2	-	TRBJ2-7	-	TGTGCCAGCAGTATTACTAACTACGAGCAGTACTTC	CASSITNYEQYF
TRBV2	-	TRBJ1-4	-	TGTGCCAGCCTCAGCACGGTATTGGCAGGGCGTCGTGAAAAACTGTTTTTT	CASLSTVLAGRREKLFF
TRBV11-2	TRBD2	TRBJ2-7	-	TGTGCCAGCAGCTTTCCCGGGGGGGCTGGTGAGCAGTACTTC	CASSFPGGAGEQYF
TRBV5-1	TRBD1	TRBJ2-5	once	TGCGCCAGCAGCTCGAACCGGGACAGTGAGGGGGAGACCCAGTACTTC	CASSSNRDSEGETQYF
TRBV7-2	-	TRBJ1-1	-	TGTGCCAGCAGCTTACTGACAATTCAGTTAACTTTCTTT	CASSLLTIQLTFF
TRBV5-6	-	TRBJ1-6	-	TGTGCCAGCAGCTTAGGACACTCGGGGGGGGCCCTCCACTTT	CASSLGHSGGALHF
TRBV4-1	TRBD1	TRBJ2-4	few	TGCGCCAGCAGCCGAGAACTTCCGGGACAGGGTTACATTCAGTACTTC	CASSRELPGQGYIQYF
TRBV2	TRBD1	TRBJ1-6	-	TGTGCCAGTTCAGCTCCGGGACAGGGAGACTCACCCCTCCACTTT	CASSAPGQGDSPLHF
TRBV7-7	TRBD1	TRBJ2-7	-	TGTGCCAGCAGCGCAGGGGGCGCGTCCTACGAGCAGTACTTC	CASSAGGASYEQYF
TRBV6-4	-	TRBJ2-1	few	TGTGCCAGCAGTGACTCTGAGGAGGCTGAGCAGTTCTTC	CASSDSEEAEQFF
TRBV4-1	-	TRBJ2-7	-	TGCGCCAGCAGCCGGGGGCACGGAAACTCCTACGAGCAGTACTTC	CASSRGHGNSYEQYF
TRBV7-8	-	TRBJ1-1	-	TGTGCCAGCAGCTTAGGTCAGGTACCCACTGAAGCTTTCTTT	CASSLGQVPTEAFF
TRBV4-1	-	TRBJ2-1	-	TGCGCCAGCAGCCCTCAATCCGGGACTTCATCAAATGAGCAGTTCTTC	CASSPQSGTSSNEQFF
TRBV25-1	-	TRBJ1-1	once	TGTGCCAGCAGTTCCCAGGGGCGGGGGGAAGCTTTCTTT	CASSSQGRGEAFF
TRBV6-6	-	TRBJ1-6	few	TGTGCCAGCAGAGACGGGAGGCAGGGCGGTTCACCCCTCCACTTT	CASRDGRQGGSPLHF
TRBV6-5	TRBD1	TRBJ2-7	-	TGTGCCAGCAGAAAAGGGACAGTCTACGAGCAGTACTTC	CASRKGTVYEQYF
TRBV2	TRBD2	TRBJ2-3	-	TGTGCCAGCAGTCCGGGACTAGCGGGGCGTACGCAGTATTTT	CASSPGLAGRTQYF
TRBV18	TRBD1	TRBJ1-4	-	TGTGCCAGCTCAATGACAGGGAATGAAAAACTGTTTTTT	CASSMTGNEKLFF
TRBV5-4	-	TRBJ1-5	-	TGTGCCAGCAGTAGGGAGTCCAATCAGCCCCAGCATTTT	CASSRESNQPQHF
TRBV2	TRBD1	TRBJ1-6	-	TGTGCCAGCAGTGAAGGGGCAGGGGGGAATTCACCCCTCCACTTT	CASSEGAGGNSPLHF
TRBV7-9	TRBD1	TRBJ2-7	once	TGTGCCAGCAGCTCCGGGACAGGGAACTACGAGCAGTACTTC	CASSSGTGNYEQYF
TRBV2	-	TRBJ2-5	-	TGTGCCAGCAGTGATCGGGTACAAGAGACCCAGTACTTC	CASSDRVQETQYF
TRBV5-8	-	TRBJ2-2	-	TGTGCCAGCACCAATACGGGACACTCCACCGGGGAGCTGTTTTTT	CASTNTGHSTGELFF
TRBV5-1	-	TRBJ2-7	-	TGCGCCAGCAGCCCCAATAGCGGATCTACCTACGAGCAGTACTTC	CASSPNSGSTYEQYF
TRBV5-1	TRBD2	TRBJ2-1	few	TGCGCCAGCAGACGAAGCGGGGACTCCTACAATGAGCAGTTCTTC	CASRRSGDSYNEQFF
TRBV18	TRBD1	TRBJ1-6	-	TGTGCCAGCTCGATCTCGGGACAGGGGGATTCACCCCTCCACTTT	CASSISGQGDSPLHF
TRBV4-1	-	TRBJ1-5	few	TGCGCCAGCAGCCAAGTGATGGTGAGGGACAATCAGCCCCAGCATTTT	CASSQVMVRDNQPQHF
TRBV4-1	-	TRBJ1-1	-	TGCGCCAGCAGCCAAGATAAGTTTAGCACTGAAGCTTTCTTT	CASSQDKFSTEAFF
TRBV4-1	-	TRBJ2-7	once	TGCGCCAGCAGCCAGCCCAAGACAAAACTTACGAAGCAGTACTTC	CASSQPKTKLTKQYF
TRBV11-2	TRBD1	TRBJ1-5	-	TGTGCCAGCAGCTTAGTCCTAGACAGGGCCCCTATTCAGCCCCAGCATTTT	CASSLVLDRAPIQPQHF
TRBV7-3	-	TRBJ2-3	few	TGTGCCAGCAGCTCCGGACAGACGGCAGATACGCAGTATTTT	CASSSGQTADTQYF
TRBV6-6	-	TRBJ1-2	-	TGTGCCAGCAGTTACTCGGTTGTTCGGGAAGGAGATGGCTACACCTTC	CASSYSVVREGDGYTF
TRBV7-3	-	TRBJ1-2	-	TGTGCCAGCAGCCAACACGCGGGGGACGGCTACACCTTC	CASSQHAGDGYTF
TRBV6-5	-	TRBJ1-2	few	TGTGCCAGCAGTTACGGCAGCTATGGCTACACCTTC	CASSYGSYGYTF
TRBV18	-	TRBJ1-2	-	TGTGCCAGCTCACAACAGGAACACTATGGCTACACCTTC	CASSQQEHYGYTF
TRBV5-1	-	TRBJ1-6	-	TGCGCCAGCAGCTTGTCACAGGGCACTACGATTTCACCCCTCCACTTT	CASSLSQGTTISPLHF
TRBV9	TRBD1	TRBJ1-1	-	TGTGCCAGCAGCGCTCGGACAGGGGCTGAAGCTTTCTTT	CASSARTGAEAFF
TRBV18	-	TRBJ2-2	-	TGTGCCAGCTCAACTACAATCGACGGTACCGGGGAGCTGTTTTTT	CASSTTIDGTGELFF
TRBV9	TRBD1	TRBJ2-7	once	TGTGCCAGCAGCCCTCGGGACAGGGTATACGAGCAGTACTTC	CASSPRDRVYEQYF
TRBV27	-	TRBJ2-2	-	TGTGCCAGCAGTCACCGGACGGGAACCGGGGAGCTGTTTTTT	CASSHRTGTGELFF
TRBV4-1	TRBD1	TRBJ1-2	once	TGCGCCAGCAGCCAGGTCGGACAGGACCGAGGCTACACCTTC	CASSQVGQDRGYTF
TRBV5-4	TRBD1	TRBJ1-4	-	TGTGCCAGCAGCTTACAGGGGCGGGATGAAAAACTGTTTTTT	CASSLQGRDEKLFF
TRBV5-1	TRBD1	TRBJ2-7	-	TGCGCCAGCAGCTTGGGGATCGGGACAGCCACCTACGAGCAGTACTTC	CASSLGIGTATYEQYF
TRBV15	TRBD1	TRBJ1-4	medium-sized	TGTGCCACCAGCAGGGGACCCGGGACAGGGAACGAAAAACTGTTTTTT	CATSRGPGTGNEKLFF
TRBV4-3	-	TRBJ1-2	-	TGCGCCAGCAGCCCTGTCTCAGGGATCTATGGCTACACCTTC	CASSPVSGIYGYTF
TRBV7-8	-	TRBJ2-1	-	TGTGCCAGCAGCTTGGTGGGGGGGCTAGGCAATGAGCAGTTCTTC	CASSLVGGLGNEQFF
TRBV6-6	-	TRBJ1-1	-	TGTGCCAGCAGTCGGACAGCTCAGAACACTGAAGCTTTCTTT	CASSRTAQNTEAFF
TRBV9	TRBD1	TRBJ2-7	-	TGTGCCAGCAGCGTAGTCGGGGGACAGGGCCACGAGCAGTACTTC	CASSVVGGQGHEQYF
TRBV2	-	TRBJ2-6	-	TGTGCCAGCAGTGAAATGGGTGGCAGGGACTCTGGGGCCAACGTCCTGACTTTC	CASSEMGGRDSGANVLTF
TRBV27	-	TRBJ1-1	-	TGTGCCAGCAGTAACACAGGGTTGAAGAACACTGAAGCTTTCTTT	CASSNTGLKNTEAFF
TRBV13	TRBD2	TRBJ2-3	-	TGTGCCAGCAGCCTCTTCGCCATTTTTGTAGCGGGGGGGCAAAATACGCAGTATTTT	CASSLFAIFVAGGQNTQYF
TRBV6-1	-	TRBJ2-3	-	TGTGCCACCGAGAGTCTCAGCACAGATACGCAGTATTTT	CATESLSTDTQYF
TRBV18	-	TRBJ1-5	-	TGTGCCAGCTCACCACAGAGCCGGCTAGTAAGCAATCAGCCCCAGCATTTT	CASSPQSRLVSNQPQHF
TRBV7-2	-	TRBJ2-7	-	TGTGCCAGCAGCTCAAACCTCGGTAGCTCCTACGAGCAGTACTTC	CASSSNLGSSYEQYF
TRBV5-4	TRBD1	TRBJ2-5	-	TGTGCCAGCAGCTTCCCCACAGGGGGGCTAGAGACCCAGTACTTC	CASSFPTGGLETQYF
TRBV7-6	-	TRBJ2-3	-	TGTGCCAGCAGCTTAATTGCGGGGTGGGGGGCAGATACGCAGTATTTT	CASSLIAGWGADTQYF
TRBV5-1	-	TRBJ2-5	-	TGCGCCAGCAGCTTGGGGCCAGGGGAGACCCAGTACTTC	CASSLGPGETQYF
TRBV18	-	TRBJ2-1	few	TGTGCCAGCTCCCTTACTAGTGATGAGCAGTTCTTC	CASSLTSDEQFF
TRBV29-1	TRBD2	TRBJ2-3	once	TGCAGCGTTGGGGGACTAGCGGGTACAGATACGCAGTATTTT	CSVGGLAGTDTQYF